These T cell receptor beta chains were read from a single sample in a study of vaccination effects on CD4 cells after COVID-19. TCRdb's copy holds only in-frame clones and misses some; the assay was immunoSEQ multiplex PCR. The table shows about 37,000 clones, with just under 75% occurring only once. These TCRs' antigens remain unknown. Sequences were derived from CD4+ T cells from PBMCs cultured with a peptide pool, sampled before COVID-19 vaccination. All receptors derive from a human donor who had a prior SARS-CoV-2 infection. The CDR3 runs from the conserved cysteine through the conserved F or W. A D gene is named only where the DNA matches it firmly. The size entry is marked missing in some rows and otherwise reads once, few, many or a size class.

v_call	d_call	clone_size	cdr3_length	j_call	cdr3_aa	cdr3_nt
TRBV19	-	-	15	TRBJ1-4	CASSILGRPNEKLFF	TGTGCCAGTAGTATCTTGGGACGACCTAATGAAAAACTGTTTTTT
TRBV6-1	TRBD1	once	15	TRBJ1-2	CASSEYRTGGVGYTF	TGTGCCAGCAGTGAATATCGGACAGGGGGCGTCGGCTACACCTTC
TRBV3-1/TRBV3-2	-	-	15	TRBJ2-7	CASSHLAGPPYEQYF	TGTGCCAGCAGCCACCTGGCGGGACCCCCGTACGAGCAGTACTTC
TRBV18	TRBD2	-	16	TRBJ2-2	CASSRGLAGITGELFF	TGTGCCAGCTCACGCGGACTAGCGGGAATCACCGGGGAGCTGTTTTTT
TRBV5-5	-	once	16	TRBJ2-3	CASSPLDRYYTDTQYF	TGTGCCAGCAGTCCTCTAGACAGGTACTACACAGATACGCAGTATTTT
TRBV3-1/TRBV3-2	-	-	14	TRBJ1-1	CASSRLTLNTEAFF	TGTGCCAGCAGCCGTCTCACCTTGAACACTGAAGCTTTCTTT
TRBV14	-	-	12	TRBJ2-5	CASSQTSGAQYF	TGTGCCAGCAGCCAGACATCCGGGGCCCAGTACTTC
TRBV6-6	-	-	14	TRBJ1-2	CASSYSGQGQGYTF	TGTGCCAGCAGTTACTCGGGGCAGGGTCAGGGCTACACCTTC
TRBV28	-	-	14	TRBJ2-3	CASASWASLYRQYF	TGTGCCAGCGCTTCGTGGGCCTCCTTGTATAGGCAGTATTTT
TRBV3-1/TRBV3-2	TRBD2	once	17	TRBJ2-7	CASSPPGLAGYYYEQYF	TGTGCCAGCAGCCCCCCTGGACTAGCGGGGTACTACTACGAGCAGTACTTC
TRBV5-1	-	-	14	TRBJ2-7	CASSLESQNYEQYF	TGCGCCAGCAGCTTGGAGTCCCAGAACTACGAGCAGTACTTC
TRBV5-1	-	-	16	TRBJ2-1	CASSLALSVSYNEQFF	TGCGCCAGCAGCTTGGCGTTGTCGGTATCCTACAATGAGCAGTTCTTC
TRBV7-2	-	once	12	TRBJ2-3	CASSYYTDTQYF	TGTGCCAGCAGCTATTACACAGATACGCAGTATTTT
TRBV12-5	-	-	11	TRBJ2-7	CASGFVYEQYF	TGTGCTAGTGGTTTTGTGTACGAGCAGTACTTC
TRBV5-1	-	-	15	TRBJ2-3	CASSLDPASTDTQYF	TGCGCCAGCAGCTTGGACCCTGCTAGCACAGATACGCAGTATTTT
TRBV11-2	-	-	13	TRBJ1-4	CASSLDRAGELFF	TGTGCCAGCAGCTTAGATAGGGCTGGGGAACTGTTTTTT
TRBV5-4	-	many	15	TRBJ2-7	CASSLGVVTSYEQYF	TGTGCCAGCAGCTTGGGTGTCGTCACCTCCTACGAGCAGTACTTC
TRBV30	-	-	15	TRBJ1-6	CAWSRTFTPDSPLHF	TGTGCCTGGAGCCGGACTTTTACCCCGGATTCACCCCTCCACTTT
TRBV14	-	-	14	TRBJ2-5	CASSQLERGETQYF	TGTGCCAGCAGTCAATTAGAAAGAGGAGAGACCCAGTACTTC
TRBV28	TRBD1	-	14	TRBJ1-2	CASSLGTAPYGYTF	TGTGCCAGCAGTTTAGGGACAGCACCCTATGGCTACACCTTC
TRBV7-2	-	-	13	TRBJ2-7	CASSSEDRYEQYF	TGTGCCAGCAGCTCGGAGGACAGATACGAGCAGTACTTC
TRBV3-1/TRBV3-2	TRBD2	-	13	TRBJ2-3	CASSQAPSGVTDF	TGTGCCAGCAGCCAAGCTCCTAGCGGAGTAACGGATTTT
TRBV5-5	-	once	14	TRBJ2-5	CASSLALASETQYF	TGTGCCAGCAGCTTGGCGCTAGCTTCAGAGACCCAGTACTTC
TRBV5-1	-	-	15	TRBJ2-1	CASSLVPGDNNEQFF	TGCGCCAGCAGCTTGGTACCAGGGGACAACAATGAGCAGTTCTTC
TRBV6-5	TRBD1	-	14	TRBJ1-2	CASRGTGGAYGYTF	TGTGCCAGCAGAGGCACAGGGGGCGCTTATGGCTACACCTTC
TRBV12-5	-	few	15	TRBJ1-5	CASGTGGAGNQPQHF	TGTGCTAGTGGCACCGGGGGGGCCGGCAATCAGCCCCAGCATTTT
TRBV27	-	-	14	TRBJ2-7	CASSLTGTRYEQYF	TGTGCCAGCAGTTTGACAGGGACTAGGTACGAGCAGTACTTC
TRBV27	TRBD1	-	13	TRBJ1-2	CATRGTTNYGYTF	TGTGCCACCAGGGGGACCACTAACTATGGCTACACCTTC
TRBV5-1	-	-	15	TRBJ1-3	CASSRGGVEGNTIYF	TGCGCCAGCAGCCGAGGCGGGGTCGAAGGAAACACCATATATTTT
TRBV7-7	TRBD1	once	14	TRBJ2-5	CASSLGSGGETQYF	TGTGCTAGCAGCTTAGGCTCAGGGGGTGAGACCCAGTACTTC
TRBV2	-	-	13	TRBJ2-5	CASSPDSGETQYF	TGTGCCAGCAGTCCGGACAGCGGGGAGACCCAGTACTTC
TRBV7-3	TRBD2	few	16	TRBJ2-2	CASSPTSGGVTGELFF	TGTGCCAGCAGCCCAACTAGCGGGGGGGTCACCGGGGAGCTGTTTTTT